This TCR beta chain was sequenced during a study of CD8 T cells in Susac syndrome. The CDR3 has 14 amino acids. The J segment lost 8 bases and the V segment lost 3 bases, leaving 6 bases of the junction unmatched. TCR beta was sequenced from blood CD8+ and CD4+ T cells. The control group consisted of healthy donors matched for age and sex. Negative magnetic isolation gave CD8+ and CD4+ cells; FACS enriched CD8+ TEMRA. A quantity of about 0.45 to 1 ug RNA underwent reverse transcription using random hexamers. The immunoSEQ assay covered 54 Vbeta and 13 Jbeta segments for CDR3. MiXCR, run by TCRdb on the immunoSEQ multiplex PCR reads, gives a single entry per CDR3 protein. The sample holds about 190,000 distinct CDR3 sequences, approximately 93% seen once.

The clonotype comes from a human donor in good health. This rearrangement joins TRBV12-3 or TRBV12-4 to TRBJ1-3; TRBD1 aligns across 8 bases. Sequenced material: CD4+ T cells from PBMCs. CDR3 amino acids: CASSLGRGPYTIYF. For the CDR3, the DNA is TGTGCCAGCAGTTTGGGCAGGGGGCCCTACACCATATATTTT.